Below are 25 T cell receptor beta chains sequenced from a single sample in a study of cytotoxic CD8 clonotypes in ibrutinib-treated CLL. The protocol was immunoSEQ multiplex PCR, while the TCRdb copy is restricted to in-frame clones and leaves out a portion. The sample includes around 77,000 clones, around 80% of them seen just once. The material was PBMCs, obtained at disease progression, from a patient treated with ibrutinib. Source of these receptors: a human donor with chronic lymphocytic leukemia.

The chain links TRBV27 to TRBJ2-7; D unresolved. V was pared by 5 bases and J by 4 bases, with 15 bases between. The length of the CDR3 is 14 residues. CDR1 and CDR2 (germline): MNHEY, SMNVEV (reference sequence). CDR3 sequence: CASSQNINPYEQYF. CDR3 sequence (DNA): TGTGCCAGCAGTCAAAACATAAACCCTTACGAGCAGTACTTC.

The gene calls are TRBV18 and TRBJ1-1, with a tentative D call TRBD1 (6 bases). Trimming left V 1 base short and J 1 base short, with 16 bases between. CDR3 length equals 17 residues. CDR1 and CDR2 from the germline V gene are KGHSH and LQKENI. The CDR3 coding sequence is TGTGCCAGCTCACCACGGGACACTCATTTTGGGAACACTGAAGCTTTCTTT. Translated, it gives CASSPRDTHFGNTEAFF.

The chain is built from TRBV5-4 and TRBJ2-5; D is perhaps TRBD2 (6 bases). Germline V gives CDR1 SGHNT, CDR2 YYREEE (reference sequence). Trimming removed 0 bases from V and 4 bases from J, with 13 bases in between. This CDR3 has 15 residues. The CDR3 protein is CASSLALGGGETQYF. The CDR3 DNA is TGTGCCAGCAGCTTGGCCCTCGGGGGTGGAGAGACCCAGTACTTC.

The V call is TRBV5-4, the J call TRBJ1-2; 8 nucleotides align to TRBD1. The CDR3 totals 13 residues. Trimming took 4 bases from V and 8 from J; bases not matched to a gene: 7. Germline values: CDR1 SGHNT, CDR2 YYREEE (reference sequence). The CDR3 region has the DNA TGTGCCAGCAGCCTGGGACAGGCTTGGGGCTACACCTTC. Translating it yields CASSLGQAWGYTF.

The chain joins TRBV9 to TRBJ2-3; D ambiguous. This CDR3 comprises 12 residues. Germline V CDR1 and CDR2: SGDLS, YYNGEE. The V gene lost 0 bases and the J gene lost 5 bases, with 4 bases spanning the gap. This CDR3 reads CASSVEVDTQYF. The CDR3, as DNA: TGTGCCAGCAGCGTAGAAGTAGATACGCAGTATTTT.

This chain joins TRBV9 and TRBJ2-7; either TRBD1 or TRBD2 may fit D (6 bases each). The CDR3 totals 15 residues. Germline CDR1 reads SGDLS; CDR2 reads YYNGEE. Between the trimmed V and J ends, which lost 4 bases and 0 bases, there was a span of 14 bases. The CDR3 region is CASSREGGSSYEQYF. The CDR3 DNA is TGTGCCAGCAGCAGAGAGGGGGGAAGCTCCTACGAGCAGTACTTC.

The chain joins TRBV6-1 to TRBJ1-2; a weak D match, TRBD1 (6 bases). In germline, CDR1 is MNHNS, CDR2 SASEGT. CDR3 length: 14 amino acids. Trimming took 7 bases from V and 4 from J, leaving 16 bases between them. Here the CDR3 DNA reads TGTGCCAGCAAGAATCCAGGGGATGGCTATGGCTACACCTTC. Protein product: CASKNPGDGYGYTF.

This rearrangement joins TRBV18 to TRBJ2-7; D perhaps matches TRBD1 (6 bases). Trimming took off 4 bases at V and 3 bases at J, with 7 bases between the two ends. The germline gives CDR1 KGHSH, CDR2 LQKENI. CDR3 length: 12 amino acids. CDR3: CASSQQGYEQYF. The DNA for the CDR3 is TGTGCCAGCTCACAACAGGGCTACGAGCAGTACTTC.

Turning to this clone: At one end the junction does not follow the germline gene, possibly because of a read error. The gene calls are TRBV7-8 and TRBJ2-1, with 12 bases that match TRBD2. Germline V lookup: CDR1 SGHVS, CDR2 FQNEAQ. The CDR3 spans 15 residues. CDR3 in DNA: TGTGCCAGCAGCCTAGCGGGAGGGCCTAGAGATGAGCAGTTCTTC. Its protein product is CASSLAGGPRDEQFF. The complete variable domain, with remaining parts taken from reference TRBV7-8 and TRBJ2-1, reads GAGVSQSPRYKVAKRGQDVALRCDPISGHVSLFWYQQALGQGPEFLTYFQNEAQLDKSGLPSDRFFAERPEGSVSTLKIQRTQQEDSAVYLCASSLAGGPRDEQFFGPGTRLTVL.

CDR3: CSLLAGGSYNEQFF. The DNA for the CDR3 is TGCAGCTTATTAGCGGGGGGCTCATACAATGAGCAGTTCTTC. The V and J genes are TRBV29-1 and TRBJ2-1; 10 bases align to TRBD2. Germline V gene sequence: CDR1 SQVTM, CDR2 ANQGSEA. The CDR3 runs 14 residues. Trimming at V came to 8 bases and at J to 4 bases, leaving 8 bases not matched to a gene.

This clone was seen a single time. This chain uses TRBV7-7 with TRBJ2-7; TRBD2 matches 12 bases. Germline lookup yields CDR1 SSHAT and CDR2 FNYEAQ (reference sequence). The CDR3 has 15 residues. The V gene end was trimmed by 5 bases and the J gene end by 4 bases; junction bases not matched to a gene: 6. DNA for the CDR3: TGTGCCAGCAGCCCCGGACTAGCGGGGACTTACGAGCAGTACTTC. As protein: CASSPGLAGTYEQYF.

This clone has just one count. The chain links TRBV18 to TRBJ2-1; 10 bases agree with TRBD2. The CDR3 is made up of 15 amino acids. The trim removed 4 bases at V and 7 bases at J, leaving 7 bases unmatched. Germline V gene data show CDR1 as KGHSH and CDR2 as LQKENI. CDR3 sequence (DNA): TGTGCCAGCTCACGACTTCTACTAGCGGGGAATGAGCAGTTCTTC. This codes for CASSRLLLAGNEQFF.

The chain combines TRBV6-1 with TRBJ2-3, with D possibly matching TRBD2 (6 bases). V dropped 6 bases and J dropped 1 base, with 11 bases sitting between them. The length of the CDR3 is 14 residues. The germline CDR1 and CDR2 sequences are MNHNS and SASEGT. The CDR3 region is CASSALARTDTQYF. In DNA, the CDR3 is TGTGCCAGCAGCGCACTAGCCCGCACAGATACGCAGTATTTT.

This clone was seen a single time. This chain's CDR3 is CASSRGQGVWTGELFF. CDR3 DNA: TGTGCCAGCAGCCGCGGACAGGGGGTTTGGACCGGGGAGCTGTTTTTT. The chain recombines TRBV7-8 with TRBJ2-2, with TRBD1 matching 10 bases. This CDR3 has 16 residues. The J segment lost 5 bases and the V segment lost 5 bases, leaving 8 bases of the junction unmatched. Germline lookup yields CDR1 SGHVS and CDR2 FQNEAQ.

This rearrangement joins TRBV6-4 to TRBJ2-2, with a weak D call TRBD1 (5 bases). Germline V CDR1 and CDR2: MRHNA, SNTAGT. Between the trimmed V and J ends, which lost 4 bases and 0 bases, there was a span of 9 bases. CDR3 size: 15 residues. This CDR3 reads CASSAMTANTGELFF. CDR3 nucleotides: TGTGCCAGCAGTGCCATGACAGCGAACACCGGGGAGCTGTTTTTT.

CDR3 protein: CASSLDHSGGLTQYF. DNA of the CDR3: TGTGCCAGCAGCTTAGACCATAGCGGCGGCCTAACCCAGTACTTC. The chain carries TRBV11-2 and TRBJ2-5; D perhaps matches TRBD2 (6 bases). V was shortened by 0 bases and J by 8 bases, with 16 bases between the two germline ends. The CDR3 is made up of 15 amino acids. Germline V gene lookup returns CDR1 SGHAT and CDR2 FQNNGV.

This clone occurred a few times. The V gene is TRBV30, the J gene TRBJ1-5; D remains unclear. Germline values: CDR1 GTSNPN, CDR2 SVGIG (reference sequence). The CDR3 has 14 residues. With 2 bases removed from V and 5 bases from J, the gap between germline ends came to 13 bases. This CDR3 is CAWSRGLGYQPQHF. In DNA form, the CDR3 reads TGTGCCTGGAGTCGGGGTCTCGGCTATCAGCCCCAGCATTTT.

In nucleotides, the CDR3 is TGTGCCAGCAGCCACCGCCAGGGGGCGACGAGGGAGCAGTACTTC. This translates into CASSHRQGATREQYF. This chain connects TRBV7-9 to TRBJ2-7, with 8 bases lining up with TRBD1. Germline V gene sequence: CDR1 SEHNR, CDR2 FQNEAQ (reference sequence). J was trimmed by 7 bases and V by 5 bases; bases with no gene match: 13. This CDR3 region has 15 residues.

This clone appeared once. The V gene is TRBV6-6, the J gene TRBJ1-5, with D perhaps TRBD1 (5 bases). Germline loops: CDR1 MNHNY, CDR2 SVGAGI (reference sequence). The CDR3 is made up of 16 amino acids. In DNA, the CDR3 is TGTGCTTCCTCACGGGGGGACTCCGGAAGCAATCAGCCCCAGCATTTT. This encodes CASSRGDSGSNQPQHF.

The chain combines TRBV27 with TRBJ2-2; 7 positions agree with TRBD1. The CDR3 covers 19 residues. CDR1 and CDR2 (germline): MNHEY, SMNVEV (reference sequence). The V and J ends lost 0 bases and 1 base, in that order; junction bases with no gene match: 11. The CDR3 is CASSLSPRFGTENTGELFF. The CDR3 region has the DNA TGTGCCAGCAGTTTATCCCCGAGGTTTGGGACAGAGAACACCGGGGAGCTGTTTTTT.

This chain connects TRBV6-4 to TRBJ2-1; no firm D call. The CDR3 contains 13 residues. The germline V gene has CDR1 MRHNA and CDR2 SNTAGT. V lost 6 bases and J lost 0, with 6 bases in between. CDR3 DNA sequence: TGTGCCAGCAGCTCCAGCTCCTACAATGAGCAGTTCTTC. Translated, it gives CASSSSSYNEQFF.

This clone was detected only a few times. This chain connects TRBV29-1 to TRBJ2-7; perhaps TRBD2 as D (5 bases). The CDR3 has 13 residues. V was shortened by 4 bases and J by 6 bases, with 16 bases between the two germline ends. Germline V gene data show CDR1 as SQVTM and CDR2 as ANQGSEA. CDR3 sequence: CSVGDWGAFEQYF. In DNA, the CDR3 is TGCAGCGTTGGGGATTGGGGAGCGTTCGAGCAGTACTTC.

The chain joins TRBV18 to TRBJ1-2; D is unresolved. The CDR3 length is 15 residues. Germline V gene data show CDR1 as KGHSH and CDR2 as LQKENI. The V end was cut by 2 bases, the J end by 1 base, with 11 bases between. The CDR3 spells CASSPTRTDNYGYTF. The CDR3 DNA follows: TGTGCCAGCTCACCAACCCGAACAGATAACTATGGCTACACCTTC.

Only a few counts were recorded for this clone. The chain carries TRBV2 and TRBJ1-6; D gene unclear. The germline gives CDR1 SNHLY, CDR2 FYNNEI. The CDR3 length is 11 residues. V was clipped by 6 bases and J by 5 bases, with 2 bases between them. In nucleotides, the CDR3 is TGTGCCAGCAGGGATAATTCACCCCTCCACTTT. Protein product: CASRDNSPLHF. Using reference TRBV2 and TRBJ1-6 for the parts outside the CDR3, the full variable domain is EPEVTQTPSHQVTQMGQEVILRCVPISNHLYFYWYRQILGQKVEFLVSFYNNEISEKSEIFDDQFSVERPDGSNFTLKIRSTKLEDSAMYFCASRDNSPLHFGNGTRLTVT.

Comments on this clone: The sample contains more than one DNA sequence encoding this CDR3. CDR3 coding DNA: TGTGCCAGCAGCTTTCTCACCGGGGAGCTGTTTTTT. The encoded protein is CASSFLTGELFF. The chain couples TRBV7-9 to TRBJ2-2; D gene ambiguous. Trimming took 3 bases from V and 4 from J, leaving 3 bases between them. The CDR3 contains 12 residues. Germline V gene sequence: CDR1 SEHNR, CDR2 FQNEAQ (reference sequence).